A single sample is the source of the 14 T cell receptor beta chains below, sequenced in a study of Ad26.COV2.S vaccination and SARS-CoV-2 variants. Repertoires were generated with immunoSEQ multiplex PCR, while TCRdb's copy carries only in-frame clones and drops some. Of around 340,000 clones in the sample, approximately 90% were seen once. Treatment meaning: roughly 19 received Ad26.COV2.S at low or high dose, single or two shots; about 5 received placebo; per-sample allocation not given. After the first vaccine or placebo injection, samples were drawn on day 63. The specimen comprised peripheral blood, sampled in a trial of Ad26.COV2.S vaccine versus placebo. Every receptor here comes from a person aged 18-60 years who received the Ad26.COV2.S COVID-19 vaccine or a placebo.

This clone was seen repeatedly, ten times or more. V gene TRBV5-5 combines with J gene TRBJ1-1; D perhaps matches TRBD1 (6 bases). The CDR3 covers 14 residues. The germline V gene encodes CDR1 SGHKS and CDR2 YYEKEE (reference sequence). The germline V and J ends were trimmed by 4 bases and 10 bases, with 20 bases remaining between them. The CDR3 region has the DNA TGTGCCAGCAGCCCGACCACAGGGTCCAATTCAGCTTTCTTT. It translates to CASSPTTGSNSAFF.

The chain joins TRBV11-2 to TRBJ2-3; D not resolved. The CDR3 sequence is 14 residues long. Trimming shortened V by 5 bases and J by 7 bases, and 16 bases separated the two germline ends. CDR1 is SGHAT, CDR2 FQNNGV, per germline. CDR3 residues: CASSPGRASNTQYF. CDR3 bases: TGTGCCAGCAGCCCCGGACGAGCTTCAAATACGCAGTATTTT. The full variable domain, rest sourced from reference TRBV11-2 and TRBJ2-3, is EAGVAQSPRYKIIEKRQSVAFWCNPISGHATLYWYQQILGQGPKLLIQFQNNGVVDDSQLPKDRFSAERLKGVDSTLKIQPAKLEDSAVYLCASSPGRASNTQYFGPGTRLTVL.

The genes are TRBV19 and TRBJ1-2; TRBD1 agrees at 8 bases. Per the germline V gene, CDR1 is LNHDA and CDR2 is SQIVND (reference sequence). J gave up 3 bases and V 9 bases, and 12 bases lay outside the gene matches. The CDR3 extends over 15 amino acids. The CDR3 reads CASQKGQGLHYGYTF. In DNA, the CDR3 is TGTGCCAGCCAAAAAGGACAGGGCCTACACTATGGCTACACCTTC.

The chain employs TRBV3-1 (or the pseudogene TRBV3-2) and TRBJ2-7; unclear D gene. The length of the CDR3 is 12 residues. Germline V gives CDR1 LGHDT, CDR2 YNNKEL (reference sequence). Trimming shortened V by 4 bases and J by 2 bases, and 6 bases separated the two germline ends. The CDR3 sequence is CASSPRTYEQYF. The CDR3 nucleotides read TGTGCCAGCAGCCCCCGGACCTACGAGCAGTACTTC.

The rearrangement uses TRBV27 and TRBJ2-7; D is unclear. Trimming cost V 5 bases and J 3 bases, with 14 bases left between them. The CDR3 contains 14 residues. Germline CDR1 reads MNHEY; CDR2 reads SMNVEV (reference sequence). The CDR3 loop is CASSRKGRDYEQYF. The CDR3 DNA follows: TGTGCCAGCAGTAGGAAGGGAAGAGACTACGAGCAGTACTTC.

The rearrangement uses TRBV6-4 and TRBJ1-2; no clear D. This CDR3 is 13 amino acids long. Germline V gene lookup returns CDR1 MRHNA and CDR2 SNTAGT. Trimming cost V 0 bases and J 4 bases, with 6 bases left between them. The DNA of the CDR3 is TGTGCCAGCAGTGACTCGGGCGGCTATGGCTACACCTTC. Amino acid sequence: CASSDSGGYGYTF.

The rearrangement joins TRBV5-1 to TRBJ2-1; 11 bases line up with TRBD2. Trimming took 3 bases from V and 9 from J; bases not matched to a gene: 8. Germline CDR1 and CDR2: SGHRS and YFSETQ. The CDR3 totals 15 residues. The CDR3 DNA reads as TGCGCCAGCAGCTCAACTAGCGGGAGCCTACCTGAGCAGTTCTTC. It codes for CASSSTSGSLPEQFF.

This chain links TRBV9 with TRBJ2-7, with no clear D. This CDR3 has 14 amino acids. Trimming removed 0 bases at V and 3 bases at J, with 10 bases between. CDR1 and CDR2 (germline): SGDLS, YYNGEE. DNA for the CDR3: TGTGCCAGCAGCGTAGCTGCGAATCGCTACGAGCAGTACTTC. This sequence encodes CASSVAANRYEQYF.

CDR3 protein: CASSIGQGLNEKLFF. The CDR3 DNA reads as TGTGCCAGCAGCATAGGACAGGGGCTTAATGAAAAACTGTTTTTT. V is TRBV6-5 and J is TRBJ1-4; 9 bases are shared with TRBD1. The length of the CDR3 is 15 residues. CDR1 MNHEY and CDR2 SVGAGI come from the germline V gene. The V segment lost 6 bases and the J segment 4 bases; nucleotides outside the gene matches: 6.

The V gene is TRBV9, the J gene TRBJ2-1, with TRBD1 identical over 8 bases. Trimming cost V 3 bases and J 10 bases; bases outside gene matches: 6. In germline, CDR1 is SGDLS, CDR2 YYNGEE. This CDR3 spans 13 amino acids. The CDR3 loop reads CASSGYRGDEQFF. As DNA, the CDR3 is TGTGCCAGCAGCGGGTACAGGGGGGACGAGCAGTTCTTC.

The chain carries TRBV15 and TRBJ1-4; D unresolved. Trimming pared 3 bases from V and 8 bases from J, leaving 10 bases between. Per germline, CDR1 LNHNV and CDR2 YYDKDF (reference sequence). This CDR3 is 13 amino acids long. In nucleotides, the CDR3 is TGTGCCACCAGCAGGGGAGGAGAGGAAAAACTGTTTTTT. It codes for CATSRGGEEKLFF.

The CDR3 sequence: CASRPPDQPQHF. The CDR3 DNA reads as TGTGCCAGCAGGCCCCCGGATCAGCCCCAGCATTTT. The V and J genes are TRBV28 and TRBJ1-5, with D unclear. Germline loops: CDR1 MDHEN, CDR2 SYDVKM. V lost 6 bases, J lost 5 bases, and 8 bases lay in between. The CDR3 loop spans 12 amino acids.

This rearrangement joins TRBV30 to TRBJ1-5; D gene uncertain. Trimming cost V 0 bases and J 0 bases, with 9 bases left between them. Germline V gene lookup returns CDR1 GTSNPN and CDR2 SVGIG (reference sequence). CDR3 size: 15 residues. CDR3 loop: CAWSVRQGSNQPQHF. CDR3 nucleotide sequence: TGTGCCTGGAGTGTTCGTCAAGGTAGCAATCAGCCCCAGCATTTT.

V is TRBV7-2 and J is TRBJ1-2; 8 positions match TRBD1. V dropped 5 bases and J dropped 4; count of bases not matched to a gene: 15. Germline CDR1 is SGHTA and CDR2 is FQGNSA. This CDR3 contains 17 residues. CDR3 nucleotide sequence: TGTGCCAGCAGCACCCGATTAATACAGGGGGGGCTCTATGGCTACACCTTC. Residues: CASSTRLIQGGLYGYTF.